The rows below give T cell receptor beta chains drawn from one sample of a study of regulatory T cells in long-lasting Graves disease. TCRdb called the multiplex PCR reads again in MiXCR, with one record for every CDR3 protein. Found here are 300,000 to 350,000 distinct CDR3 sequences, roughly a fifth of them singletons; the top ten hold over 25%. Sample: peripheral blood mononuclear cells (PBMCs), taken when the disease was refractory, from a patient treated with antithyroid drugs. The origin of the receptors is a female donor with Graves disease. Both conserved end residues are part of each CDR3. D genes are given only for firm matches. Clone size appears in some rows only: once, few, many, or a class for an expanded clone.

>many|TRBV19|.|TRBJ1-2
TGTGCCAGTACCCCCGGTCGGGTTGGCTACACCTTC
CASTPGRVGYTF
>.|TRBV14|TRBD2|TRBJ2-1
TGTGCCAGCAGCCTTACCCACATCGGGACTAGCGGATATAATGAGCAGTTCTTC
CASSLTHIGTSGYNEQFF
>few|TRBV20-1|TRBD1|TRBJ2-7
TGCAGTGCTAGCCAGACAGGGAAGCGGACTGGCTACGAGCAGTACTTC
CSASQTGKRTGYEQYF
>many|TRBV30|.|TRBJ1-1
TGTGCCTGGACCCCCGGCCCGTTCGAAGCTTTCTTT
CAWTPGPFEAFF
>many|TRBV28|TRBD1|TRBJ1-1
TGTGCCAGCTCGATTCGACAGGGCGAAGCTTTCTTT
CASSIRQGEAFF
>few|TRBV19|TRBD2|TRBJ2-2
TGTGCCAGTACTCCCCTACAGGGTTGGCTAGCGGGAGAAACCGGGGAGCTGTTTTTT
CASTPLQGWLAGETGELFF
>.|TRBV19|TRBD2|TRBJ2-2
TGTGCCAGTAGTATAGTGGGAGGGGTCACCGGGGAGCTGTTTTTT
CASSIVGGVTGELFF
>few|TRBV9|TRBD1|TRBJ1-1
TGTGCCAGCAGCGAGGGACAGCGTAGTAACACTGAAGCTTTCTTT
CASSEGQRSNTEAFF
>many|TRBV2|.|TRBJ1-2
TGTGCCAGCAGTGAATCGTGGGGATTAAGTTTCTATGGCTACACCTTC
CASSESWGLSFYGYTF
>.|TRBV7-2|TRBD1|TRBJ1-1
TGTGCCAGCAGCCGCGACAGGGGGGACACTGAAGCTTTCTTT
CASSRDRGDTEAFF
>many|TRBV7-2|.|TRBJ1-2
TGTGCCAGCAGCTTTTCGACGGAGAACTATGGCTACACCTTC
CASSFSTENYGYTF
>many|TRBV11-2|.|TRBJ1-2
TGTGCCAGCAGCTTGAGACGCCGAGGAGGGGGCTACACCTTC
CASSLRRRGGGYTF
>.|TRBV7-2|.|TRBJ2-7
TGTGCCAGCAGCTTAGTTCAGATAGAGCAGTACTTC
CASSLVQIEQYF
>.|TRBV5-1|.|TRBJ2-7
TGCGCCAGCAGCTTGGACGGGGGCCACCTGGGCGAGCAGTACTTC
CASSLDGGHLGEQYF
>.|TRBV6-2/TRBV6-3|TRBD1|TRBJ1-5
TGTGCCAGCAGTTGCCGGGACAGGGAAGATTATAGCAATCAGCCCCAGCATTTT
CASSCRDREDYSNQPQHF
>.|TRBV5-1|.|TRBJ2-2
TGCGCCAGCAGCTTGGCCAGGGTTGGCACCGGGGAGCTGTTTTTT
CASSLARVGTGELFF
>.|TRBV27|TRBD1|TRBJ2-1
TGTGCCAGCAGCTGGGACAGATACAATGAGCAGTTCTTC
CASSWDRYNEQFF
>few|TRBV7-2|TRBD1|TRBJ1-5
TGTGCCAGCACCCGGGACAGGGGTAGGCAGCCCCAGCATTTT
CASTRDRGRQPQHF
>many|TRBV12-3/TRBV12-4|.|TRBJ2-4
TGTGCCAGCAGCAGTCAGACAGTAGCCAAAAACATTCAGTACTTC
CASSSQTVAKNIQYF
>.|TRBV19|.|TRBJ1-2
TGTGCCAGTAGTAACGGCCCGGCAGCCTATGGCTACACCTTC
CASSNGPAAYGYTF
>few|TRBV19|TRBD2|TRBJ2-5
TGTGCCAGTAGTACAGGACTAGCGGGGGGAGAGACCCAGTACTTC
CASSTGLAGGETQYF
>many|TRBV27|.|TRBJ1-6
TGTGCCAGCAGTTTATTTTCGGCGGGCGTTCATTCACCCCTCCACTTT
CASSLFSAGVHSPLHF
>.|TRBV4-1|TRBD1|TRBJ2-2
TGCGCCAGCAGCCAAGACCCTGGGGACAGGGGGCGCACCGGGGAGCTGTTTTTT
CASSQDPGDRGRTGELFF
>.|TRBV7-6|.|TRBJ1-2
TGTGCCAGCAGCTTACGGCCTTGGGGTCTTAACTATGGCTACACCTTC
CASSLRPWGLNYGYTF
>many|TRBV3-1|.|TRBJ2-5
TGTGCCAGCAGCCATTACACGGATTCCCAAGAGACCCAGTACTTC
CASSHYTDSQETQYF
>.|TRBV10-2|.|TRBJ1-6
TGCGCCAGCAGTGGTGGGGCCTATAATTCACCCCTCCACTTT
CASSGGAYNSPLHF
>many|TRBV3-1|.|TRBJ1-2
TGTGCCAGCAGCCAAGATGGTAGCGCGGGGAGGGGTGGCTACACCTTC
CASSQDGSAGRGGYTF
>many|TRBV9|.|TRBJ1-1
TGTGCCAGCAGCGGAGCCCCGGACACTGAAGCTTTCTTT
CASSGAPDTEAFF
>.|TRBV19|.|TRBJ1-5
TGTGCCAGTAGTACCGGGACAATCGGGAATCAGCCCCAGCATTTT
CASSTGTIGNQPQHF
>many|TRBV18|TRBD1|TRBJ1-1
TGTGCCAGCTCACGAACGAACAGGGGTAGGACTTTCTTT
CASSRTNRGRTFF
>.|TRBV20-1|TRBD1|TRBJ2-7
TGCAGTGCTAGTTTCCGACAGGGGGCTGGCGAGCAGTACTTC
CSASFRQGAGEQYF
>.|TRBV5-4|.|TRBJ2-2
TGTGCCAGCACCCCGGGGCACAGCGCCACCGGGGAGCTGTTTTTT
CASTPGHSATGELFF
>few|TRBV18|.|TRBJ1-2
TGTGCCAGCTCGAAGGGACCGGACTATGGCTACACCTTC
CASSKGPDYGYTF
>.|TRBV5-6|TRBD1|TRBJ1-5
TGTGCCAGCAGCCGGGACAGGGCGGTCACCCAGCCCCAGCATTTT
CASSRDRAVTQPQHF
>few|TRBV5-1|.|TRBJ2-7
TGCGCCAGCAGCTTGAGAGCGCCGCCGGGTGTGATCCACGAGCAGTACTTC
CASSLRAPPGVIHEQYF
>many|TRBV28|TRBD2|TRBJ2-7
TGTGCCAGCAGCGCAGCGGGACCGATCGAGCAGTACTTC
CASSAAGPIEQYF
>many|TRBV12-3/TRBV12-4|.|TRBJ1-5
TGTGCCAGCAGGTCGGTGGGCCAGCCCCAGCATTTT
CASRSVGQPQHF
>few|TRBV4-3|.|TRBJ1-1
TGCGCCAGCAGCCAAGATCCCCCGATAAACACTGAAGCTTTCTTT
CASSQDPPINTEAFF
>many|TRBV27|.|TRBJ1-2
TGTGCCAGCAGTTTAGCCATGGGGGGCTATGGCTACACCTTC
CASSLAMGGYGYTF
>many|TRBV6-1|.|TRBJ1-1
TGTGCCAGCAGTAAAGAGGCTATTGGGACTGAAGCTTTCTTT
CASSKEAIGTEAFF
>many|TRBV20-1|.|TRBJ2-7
TGCAGTGCTAGCGGGGGACCGGGTCGCTACGAGCAGTACTTC
CSASGGPGRYEQYF
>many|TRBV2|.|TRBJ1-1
TGTGCCAGCAGCTGGGGACAACTTCCATCCACTGAAGCTTTCTTT
CASSWGQLPSTEAFF
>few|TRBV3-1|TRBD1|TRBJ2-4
TGTGCCAGCAGCCCTGCCCCGGGACAGGGATCCAAAAACATTCAGTACTTC
CASSPAPGQGSKNIQYF
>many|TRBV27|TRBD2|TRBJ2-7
TGTGCCAGCAGTCCCACCTCGGGACTAGCGGGGGGCGAGCAGTACTTC
CASSPTSGLAGGEQYF
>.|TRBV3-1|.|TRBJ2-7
TGTGCCAGCAGCCAAGATTCAGGCAGGGCCCCCTACGAGCAGTACTTC
CASSQDSGRAPYEQYF
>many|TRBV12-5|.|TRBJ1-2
TGTGCTAGTGGTTTGGCCTATTCCGACCAGAGGGGCTACACCTTC
CASGLAYSDQRGYTF
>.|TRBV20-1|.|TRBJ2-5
TGCAGTGCTACAAGAGGACTGCCCCAAGAGACCCAGTACTTC
CSATRGLPQETQYF
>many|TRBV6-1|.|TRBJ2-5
TGTGCCAGCAGTGTTCAGTACCAAGAGACCCAGTACTTC
CASSVQYQETQYF
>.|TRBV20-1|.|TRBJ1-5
TGCAGTGCTAGGGACTCCTGGGGAGGTAATCAGCCCCAGCATTTT
CSARDSWGGNQPQHF
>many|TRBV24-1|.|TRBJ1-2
TGTGCCACCAGTGACCGACCGACAGCGGGCGGTGGCTACACCTTC
CATSDRPTAGGGYTF
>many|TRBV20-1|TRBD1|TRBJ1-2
TGCAGTGCTAGCGCGGACAGGGACTATGGCTACACCTTC
CSASADRDYGYTF
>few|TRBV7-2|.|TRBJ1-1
TGTGCCAGCAGCTTCCTTAGGACAGTTGAAGCTTTCTTT
CASSFLRTVEAFF
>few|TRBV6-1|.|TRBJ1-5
TGTGCCAGCGGACCACAGGGCCCGCCCCAGCATTTT
CASGPQGPPQHF
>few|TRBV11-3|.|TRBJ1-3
TGTGCCAGCAGCGACGAGGCCTCTGGAAACACCATATATTTT
CASSDEASGNTIYF
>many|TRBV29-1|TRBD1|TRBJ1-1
TGCAGCGTCGGCAGGGGGATCACTGAAGCTTTCTTT
CSVGRGITEAFF
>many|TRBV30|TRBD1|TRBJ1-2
TGTGCCTGGAGTGCATCCTGGGACAGGGGGCTTAATGGCTACACCTTC
CAWSASWDRGLNGYTF
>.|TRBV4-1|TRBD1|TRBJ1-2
TGCGCCAGCAGCCAAGATCAGGGGGCGCGAGGCTACACCTTC
CASSQDQGARGYTF
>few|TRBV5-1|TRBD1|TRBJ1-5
TGCGCCAGCCGTGCAGGGACAGGGTATCAGCCCCAGCATTTT
CASRAGTGYQPQHF
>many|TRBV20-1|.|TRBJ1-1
TGCAGTGCTAGAGCCAGCCTCGGGGCAGCTTTCTTT
CSARASLGAAFF